These 2 T cell receptor beta chains were all obtained from the same sample, sequenced in a study of T cells in Graves' hyperthyroidism and ophthalmopathy (dated by TCRdb to about 2019). To prepare the library, multiplex PCR was applied. Sequencing was carried out with an Illumina HiSeq 2000. Amplification of TCR beta CDR3 regions was carried out from RNA transcripts. The first round of RT-PCR for the TCR CDR3 was performed with the HTBI primer set and the Qiagen OneStep RT-PCR kit. The public reads were quality trimmed at Q25 with fastp and then assembled into clones with MiXCR by TCRdb, keeping productive beta chains. Rows with a matching CDR3 protein are joined into one entry that keeps the most common DNA and genes. The sample profile shows hundreds of thousands of distinct CDR3 sequences; roughly a quarter of them were found once. The ten top clones hold 35% of the sample. The sample consisted of blood. These receptors were taken from a woman aged 40 to 49 with Graves' ophthalmopathy.

The chain recombines TRBV12-3 or TRBV12-4 with TRBJ2-1, with TRBD1 as a possible D gene (5 bases). Trimming left V 5 bases short and J 1 base short, with 12 bases between. The CDR3 runs 15 residues. The CDR3 nucleotides read TGTGCCAGCAGTGACTGGGCAGGGTCCTACAATGAGCAGTTCTTC. Amino acid sequence: CASSDWAGSYNEQFF.

This clonotype appeared many times. The chain has TRBV4-1 and TRBJ2-7; 9 nucleotides align to TRBD1. Losses at the gene ends were 3 bases for V and 6 bases for J; bases not matched to a gene: 15. The CDR3 length is 17 residues. Per germline, CDR1 MGHRA and CDR2 YSYEKL. This CDR3 reads CASSQHLPGTGLGEQYF. Written as DNA, the CDR3 is TGCGCCAGCAGCCAGCATCTTCCCGGGACAGGGCTCGGCGAGCAGTACTTC.